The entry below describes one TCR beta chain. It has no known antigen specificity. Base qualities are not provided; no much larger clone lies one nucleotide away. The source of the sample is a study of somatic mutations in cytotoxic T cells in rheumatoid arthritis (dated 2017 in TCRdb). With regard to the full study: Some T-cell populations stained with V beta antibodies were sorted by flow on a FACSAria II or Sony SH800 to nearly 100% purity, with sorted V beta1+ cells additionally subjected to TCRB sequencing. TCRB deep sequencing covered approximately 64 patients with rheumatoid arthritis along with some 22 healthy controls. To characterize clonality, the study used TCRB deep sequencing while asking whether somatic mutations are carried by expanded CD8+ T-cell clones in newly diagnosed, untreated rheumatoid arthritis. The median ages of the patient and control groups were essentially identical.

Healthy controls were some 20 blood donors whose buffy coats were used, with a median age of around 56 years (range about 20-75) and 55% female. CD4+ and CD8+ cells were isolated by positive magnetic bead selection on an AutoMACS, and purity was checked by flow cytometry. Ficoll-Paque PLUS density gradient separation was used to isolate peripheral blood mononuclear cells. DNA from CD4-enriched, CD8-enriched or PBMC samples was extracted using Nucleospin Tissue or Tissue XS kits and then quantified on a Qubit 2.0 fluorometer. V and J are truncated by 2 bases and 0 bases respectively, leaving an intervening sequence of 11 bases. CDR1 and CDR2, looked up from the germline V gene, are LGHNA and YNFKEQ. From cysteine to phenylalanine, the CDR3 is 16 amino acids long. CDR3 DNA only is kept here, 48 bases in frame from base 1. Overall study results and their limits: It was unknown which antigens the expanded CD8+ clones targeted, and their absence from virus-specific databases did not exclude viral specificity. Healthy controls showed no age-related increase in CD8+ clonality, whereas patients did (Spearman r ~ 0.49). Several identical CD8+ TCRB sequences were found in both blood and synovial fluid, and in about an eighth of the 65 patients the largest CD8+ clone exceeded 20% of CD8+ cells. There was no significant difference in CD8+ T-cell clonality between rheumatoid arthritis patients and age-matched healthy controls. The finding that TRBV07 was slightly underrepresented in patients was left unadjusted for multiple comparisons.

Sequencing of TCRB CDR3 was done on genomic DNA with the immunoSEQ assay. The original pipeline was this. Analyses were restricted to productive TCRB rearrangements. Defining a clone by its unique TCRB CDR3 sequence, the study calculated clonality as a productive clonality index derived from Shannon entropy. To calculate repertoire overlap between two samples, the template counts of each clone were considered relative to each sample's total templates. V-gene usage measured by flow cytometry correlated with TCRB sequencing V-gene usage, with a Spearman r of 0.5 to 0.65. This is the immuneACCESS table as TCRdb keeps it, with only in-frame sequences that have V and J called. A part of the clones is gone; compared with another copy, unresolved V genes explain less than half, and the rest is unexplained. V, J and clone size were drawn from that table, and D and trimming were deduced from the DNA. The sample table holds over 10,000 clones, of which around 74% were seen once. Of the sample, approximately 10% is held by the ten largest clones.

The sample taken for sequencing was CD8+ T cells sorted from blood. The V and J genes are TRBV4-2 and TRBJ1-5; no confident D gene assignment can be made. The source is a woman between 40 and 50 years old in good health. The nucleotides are TGTGCCAGCAGCCAATACTACAGCTCTAGCAATCAGCCCCAGCATTTT. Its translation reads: CASSQYYSSSNQPQHF.